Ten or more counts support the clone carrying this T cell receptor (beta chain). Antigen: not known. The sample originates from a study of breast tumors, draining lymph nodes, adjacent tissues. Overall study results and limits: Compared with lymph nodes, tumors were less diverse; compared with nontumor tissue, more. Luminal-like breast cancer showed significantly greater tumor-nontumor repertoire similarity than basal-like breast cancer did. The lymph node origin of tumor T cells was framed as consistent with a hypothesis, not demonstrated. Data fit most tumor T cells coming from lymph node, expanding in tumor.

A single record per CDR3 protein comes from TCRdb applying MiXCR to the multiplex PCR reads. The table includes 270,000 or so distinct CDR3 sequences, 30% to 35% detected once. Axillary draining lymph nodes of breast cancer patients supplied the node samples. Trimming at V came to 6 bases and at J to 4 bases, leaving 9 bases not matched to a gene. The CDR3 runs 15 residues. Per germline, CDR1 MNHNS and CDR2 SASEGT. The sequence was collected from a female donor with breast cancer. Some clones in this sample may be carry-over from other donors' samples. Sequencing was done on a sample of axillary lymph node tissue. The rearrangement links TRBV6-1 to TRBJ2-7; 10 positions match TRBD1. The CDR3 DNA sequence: TGTGCCAGCAGCCCCGTCGGGACAGGGGATTACGAGCAGTACTTC. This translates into CASSPVGTGDYEQYF.